This is a list of T cell receptor beta chains from one sample in a study of cytomegalovirus exposure and HLA in healthy donors. Libraries were prepared by immunoSEQ multiplex PCR; TCRdb keeps only in-frame clonotypes and omits some of them. The sample holds roughly 100,000 clones, about 95% seen once. Source material: PBMCs. The receptors shown here come from a young woman in good health and CMV-seronegative. The CDR3 runs from the conserved cysteine through the conserved F or W. A D gene is named only where the DNA matches it firmly. Size values are once, few and many counts, or a class for expanded clones, and some rows have none.

clone_size: NA; j_call: TRBJ1-2; v_call: TRBV19; d_call: NA; cdr3_aa: CASSAGTSYGYTF; cdr3_nt: TGTGCCAGTAGTGCCGGGACTTCTTATGGCTACACCTTC
clone_size: once; j_call: TRBJ2-1; v_call: TRBV6-5; d_call: TRBD1; cdr3_aa: CASSYQGVSEQFF; cdr3_nt: TGTGCCAGCAGTTACCAGGGGGTCAGCGAGCAGTTCTTC
clone_size: NA; j_call: TRBJ2-3; v_call: TRBV1; d_call: NA; cdr3_aa: CTSSQDQASGRTDTQYF; cdr3_nt: TGCACCAGCAGCCAAGATCAGGCTAGCGGTCGCACAGATACGCAGTATTTT
clone_size: NA; j_call: TRBJ2-1; v_call: TRBV7-9; d_call: TRBD2; cdr3_aa: CASSFLADSYNEQFF; cdr3_nt: TGTGCCAGCAGCTTTCTAGCGGACTCCTACAATGAGCAGTTCTTC
clone_size: once; j_call: TRBJ2-3; v_call: TRBV4-3; d_call: TRBD1; cdr3_aa: CASSRQGSTDTQYF; cdr3_nt: TGCGCCAGCAGCCGACAGGGTAGCACAGATACGCAGTATTTT
clone_size: NA; j_call: TRBJ2-2; v_call: TRBV27; d_call: TRBD1; cdr3_aa: CASKQGAGTGELFF; cdr3_nt: TGTGCCAGCAAACAGGGGGCTGGAACCGGGGAGCTGTTTTTT
clone_size: NA; j_call: TRBJ2-7; v_call: TRBV11-2; d_call: NA; cdr3_aa: CASSFTWAPGTFYEQYF; cdr3_nt: TGTGCCAGCAGCTTCACCTGGGCGCCCGGGACTTTTTACGAGCAGTACTTC
clone_size: NA; j_call: TRBJ2-1; v_call: TRBV7-6; d_call: TRBD2; cdr3_aa: CASSLLAGVSNEQFF; cdr3_nt: TGTGCCAGCAGCTTGTTAGCGGGGGTCTCCAATGAGCAGTTCTTC
clone_size: NA; j_call: TRBJ2-1; v_call: TRBV6-5; d_call: NA; cdr3_aa: CASSSDFNLHNEQFF; cdr3_nt: TGTGCCAGCAGTTCCGACTTCAACCTTCACAATGAGCAGTTCTTC
clone_size: NA; j_call: TRBJ2-3; v_call: TRBV19; d_call: TRBD2; cdr3_aa: CASSIGGGGTDTQYF; cdr3_nt: TGTGCCAGTAGTATAGGGGGGGGTGGCACAGATACGCAGTATTTT
clone_size: NA; j_call: TRBJ1-1; v_call: TRBV6-1; d_call: NA; cdr3_aa: CASSEGSTGEAFF; cdr3_nt: TGTGCCAGCAGTGAAGGGTCGACAGGTGAAGCTTTCTTT
clone_size: NA; j_call: TRBJ2-5; v_call: TRBV4-2; d_call: TRBD2; cdr3_aa: CASSQERGGQETQYF; cdr3_nt: TGTGCCAGCAGCCAAGAACGGGGGGGCCAAGAGACCCAGTACTTC
clone_size: NA; j_call: TRBJ2-5; v_call: TRBV5-6; d_call: NA; cdr3_aa: CASSLAGQGGETQYF; cdr3_nt: TGTGCCAGCAGCTTGGCCGGTCAGGGGGGAGAGACCCAGTACTTC
clone_size: NA; j_call: TRBJ1-3; v_call: TRBV5-1; d_call: NA; cdr3_aa: CASSFDLSGTGDDSGNTIYF; cdr3_nt: TGCGCCAGCAGCTTCGACCTATCCGGGACGGGGGATGACTCTGGAAACACCATATATTTT
clone_size: NA; j_call: TRBJ2-3; v_call: TRBV5-1; d_call: TRBD2; cdr3_aa: CASSPGLASLPDTQYF; cdr3_nt: TGCGCCAGCAGTCCCGGACTAGCGAGCCTCCCAGATACGCAGTATTTT
clone_size: NA; j_call: TRBJ2-2; v_call: TRBV5-1; d_call: TRBD2; cdr3_aa: CASSFTSGGRSGELFF; cdr3_nt: TGCGCCAGCAGCTTCACTAGCGGGGGGCGGTCCGGGGAGCTGTTTTTT
clone_size: NA; j_call: TRBJ1-5; v_call: TRBV19; d_call: NA; cdr3_aa: CASTPGTAGANQPQHF; cdr3_nt: TGTGCCAGTACCCCTGGAACGGCAGGCGCTAATCAGCCCCAGCATTTT
clone_size: NA; j_call: TRBJ2-6; v_call: TRBV19; d_call: TRBD2; cdr3_aa: CASSINGGALTSGANVLTF; cdr3_nt: TGTGCCAGTAGTATAAACGGGGGGGCTTTGACCTCTGGGGCCAACGTCCTGACTTTC
clone_size: NA; j_call: TRBJ1-3; v_call: TRBV27; d_call: NA; cdr3_aa: CATGQSSGNTIYF; cdr3_nt: TGCGCAACTGGACAGAGCTCTGGAAACACCATATATTTT
clone_size: NA; j_call: TRBJ2-5; v_call: TRBV7-7; d_call: NA; cdr3_aa: CASSSNTAGVQETQYF; cdr3_nt: TGTGCTAGCAGCTCGAACACTGCAGGGGTTCAAGAGACCCAGTACTTC
clone_size: NA; j_call: TRBJ2-7; v_call: TRBV5-6; d_call: TRBD2; cdr3_aa: CASSFSRTSRFEQYF; cdr3_nt: TGTGCCAGCAGCTTTTCGCGGACTAGTCGGTTCGAGCAGTACTTC
clone_size: NA; j_call: TRBJ1-4; v_call: TRBV5-4; d_call: NA; cdr3_aa: CASSLAGGNEKLFF; cdr3_nt: TGTGCCAGCAGCTTGGCCGGGGGAAATGAAAAACTGTTTTTT
clone_size: NA; j_call: TRBJ2-7; v_call: TRBV7-2; d_call: NA; cdr3_aa: CASSLGAQVPYEQYF; cdr3_nt: TGTGCCAGCAGCTTAGGTGCGCAGGTCCCCTACGAGCAGTACTTC
clone_size: NA; j_call: TRBJ2-3; v_call: TRBV7-2; d_call: NA; cdr3_aa: CASSEVSAAGADTQYF; cdr3_nt: TGTGCCAGCAGCGAGGTCTCTGCGGCCGGGGCAGATACGCAGTATTTT
clone_size: NA; j_call: TRBJ1-1; v_call: TRBV5-1; d_call: NA; cdr3_aa: CASSTRGGGTEAFF; cdr3_nt: TGCGCCAGCAGCACCCGGGGGGGCGGCACTGAAGCTTTCTTT
clone_size: NA; j_call: TRBJ1-1; v_call: TRBV13; d_call: NA; cdr3_aa: CASSPQRTTEAFF; cdr3_nt: TGTGCCAGCAGCCCCCAGCGGACCACTGAAGCTTTCTTT
clone_size: NA; j_call: TRBJ2-7; v_call: TRBV21-1; d_call: NA; cdr3_aa: CASSNAPGTGGSKVLYEQYF; cdr3_nt: TGTGCCAGCAGCAACGCACCCGGGACAGGGGGCTCTAAGGTCCTCTACGAGCAGTACTTC
clone_size: NA; j_call: TRBJ1-1; v_call: TRBV6-1; d_call: TRBD1; cdr3_aa: CASSGRQGANTEAFF; cdr3_nt: TGTGCCAGCAGTGGCCGACAGGGAGCGAACACTGAAGCTTTCTTT
clone_size: NA; j_call: TRBJ2-7; v_call: TRBV30; d_call: NA; cdr3_aa: CAQLSGSGSYEQYF; cdr3_nt: TGTGCTCAATTGTCGGGTAGCGGCTCCTACGAGCAGTACTTC
clone_size: NA; j_call: TRBJ1-2; v_call: TRBV19; d_call: TRBD1; cdr3_aa: CASSIDLSPLPDRGHLTF; cdr3_nt: TGTGCCAGTAGTATAGATTTATCCCCCCTCCCGGACAGGGGGCACCTTACCTTC
clone_size: NA; j_call: TRBJ2-7; v_call: TRBV29-1; d_call: NA; cdr3_aa: CSATLGGWGEQYF; cdr3_nt: TGCAGCGCCACACTAGGTGGGTGGGGCGAGCAGTACTTC
clone_size: NA; j_call: TRBJ1-2; v_call: TRBV27; d_call: TRBD1; cdr3_aa: CASRGDRVSRLPLYGYTF; cdr3_nt: TGTGCCAGCAGGGGGGACAGGGTCTCGCGACTGCCGCTGTATGGCTACACCTTC
clone_size: NA; j_call: TRBJ1-6; v_call: TRBV5-4; d_call: TRBD1; cdr3_aa: CASSLEGTGNSPLHF; cdr3_nt: TGTGCCAGCAGCTTGGAAGGGACAGGGAATTCACCCCTCCACTTT
clone_size: NA; j_call: TRBJ2-7; v_call: TRBV30; d_call: TRBD1; cdr3_aa: CAWEAGGMYEQYF; cdr3_nt: TGTGCCTGGGAGGCAGGGGGCATGTACGAGCAGTACTTC
clone_size: NA; j_call: TRBJ1-2; v_call: TRBV18; d_call: NA; cdr3_aa: CASSGQSNYGYTF; cdr3_nt: TGTGCCAGCTCAGGGCAGAGTAACTATGGCTACACCTTC
clone_size: NA; j_call: TRBJ2-1; v_call: TRBV28; d_call: NA; cdr3_aa: CASSQAQSSYNEQFF; cdr3_nt: TGTGCCAGCAGTCAGGCCCAGAGCTCCTACAATGAGCAGTTCTTC
clone_size: once; j_call: TRBJ1-2; v_call: TRBV18; d_call: NA; cdr3_aa: CASSLRAGGSGVEGYTF; cdr3_nt: TGTGCCAGCTCACTGAGGGCGGGAGGGAGCGGCGTAGAGGGCTACACCTTC
clone_size: NA; j_call: TRBJ2-3; v_call: TRBV7-9; d_call: NA; cdr3_aa: CASSLGRGPHTQYF; cdr3_nt: TGTGCCAGCAGCTTAGGGCGGGGCCCCCATACGCAGTATTTT
clone_size: NA; j_call: TRBJ2-5; v_call: TRBV7-2; d_call: NA; cdr3_aa: CASSQNEERYQETQYF; cdr3_nt: TGTGCCAGCAGCCAGAATGAGGAGCGGTACCAAGAGACCCAGTACTTC
clone_size: NA; j_call: TRBJ2-2; v_call: TRBV19; d_call: NA; cdr3_aa: CASSISSHDTGELFF; cdr3_nt: TGTGCCAGTAGTATATCTAGCCATGACACCGGGGAGCTGTTTTTT
clone_size: NA; j_call: TRBJ2-3; v_call: TRBV7-9; d_call: NA; cdr3_aa: CASSLNEGDTQYF; cdr3_nt: TGTGCCAGCAGCTTAAACGAGGGAGATACGCAGTATTTT
clone_size: once; j_call: TRBJ2-1; v_call: TRBV5-1; d_call: TRBD2; cdr3_aa: CASSLTTSGTEQFF; cdr3_nt: TGCGCCAGCAGCTTGACTACTAGCGGGACTGAGCAGTTCTTC
clone_size: NA; j_call: TRBJ2-3; v_call: TRBV7-7; d_call: TRBD2; cdr3_aa: CASSLGVAGSTDTQYF; cdr3_nt: TGTGCTAGCAGCTTAGGGGTAGCGGGTAGCACAGATACGCAGTATTTT
clone_size: NA; j_call: TRBJ2-3; v_call: TRBV18; d_call: TRBD2; cdr3_aa: CASSQVAGSDTQYF; cdr3_nt: TGTGCCAGCTCACAAGTAGCGGGGTCCGATACGCAGTATTTT
clone_size: NA; j_call: TRBJ2-4; v_call: TRBV16; d_call: TRBD1; cdr3_aa: CASSQTRDSLAKNIQYF; cdr3_nt: TGTGCCAGCAGCCAAACCCGGGACAGTCTAGCCAAAAACATTCAGTACTTC
clone_size: NA; j_call: TRBJ2-3; v_call: TRBV5-1; d_call: NA; cdr3_aa: CASGGGQGPDTQYF; cdr3_nt: TGCGCCAGCGGAGGAGGGCAGGGTCCGGATACGCAGTATTTT
clone_size: few; j_call: TRBJ1-6; v_call: TRBV7-9; d_call: TRBD1; cdr3_aa: CASSSTGVGSPLHF; cdr3_nt: TGTGCCAGCAGCTCGACAGGGGTTGGATCACCCCTCCACTTT
clone_size: NA; j_call: TRBJ1-5; v_call: TRBV7-9; d_call: NA; cdr3_aa: CASSLGALNQPQHF; cdr3_nt: TGTGCCAGCAGCTTAGGGGCGCTCAATCAGCCCCAGCATTTT
clone_size: NA; j_call: TRBJ2-6; v_call: TRBV29-1; d_call: NA; cdr3_aa: CSVVSAEAGANVLTF; cdr3_nt: TGCAGCGTTGTTTCGGCCGAGGCCGGGGCCAACGTCCTGACTTTC
clone_size: NA; j_call: TRBJ2-7; v_call: TRBV9; d_call: NA; cdr3_aa: CASSVGPGQGNEQYF; cdr3_nt: TGTGCCAGCAGCGTAGGCCCCGGCCAGGGGAACGAGCAGTACTTC
clone_size: NA; j_call: TRBJ1-5; v_call: TRBV6-5; d_call: NA; cdr3_aa: CASSTRAGSNQPQHF; cdr3_nt: TGTGCCAGCAGTACGAGGGCGGGGAGCAATCAGCCCCAGCATTTT
clone_size: NA; j_call: TRBJ1-1; v_call: TRBV7-2; d_call: NA; cdr3_aa: CASSLAGVNTEAFF; cdr3_nt: TGTGCCAGCAGCTTAGCAGGGGTGAACACTGAAGCTTTCTTT
clone_size: NA; j_call: TRBJ1-1; v_call: TRBV7-9; d_call: NA; cdr3_aa: CASGPQVGFSSEAFF; cdr3_nt: TGTGCCAGCGGCCCGCAGGTGGGCTTCTCCTCTGAAGCTTTCTTT
clone_size: NA; j_call: TRBJ2-1; v_call: TRBV5-6; d_call: TRBD2; cdr3_aa: CASSSTTGTSGRRDNEQFF; cdr3_nt: TGTGCCAGCAGCTCCACAACCGGGACTAGCGGGAGAAGGGACAATGAGCAGTTCTTC
clone_size: NA; j_call: TRBJ1-2; v_call: TRBV9; d_call: TRBD1; cdr3_aa: CASSVVNDWTGGWGYTF; cdr3_nt: TGTGCCAGCAGCGTAGTAAACGACTGGACAGGGGGTTGGGGCTACACCTTC